This entry lists 27 T cell receptor beta chains sequenced from one sample in a study of cytomegalovirus exposure and HLA in healthy donors. In the PCR, 60 Vbeta and 13 Jbeta primers were used. The protocol was immunoSEQ multiplex PCR, while the TCRdb copy is restricted to in-frame clones and leaves out a portion. Of hundreds of thousands of clones in the sample, around 80% are singletons; the top ten hold roughly 0.75%. The sequenced sample was PBMCs. These receptors were taken from a boy aged 2 to 9 in good health and CMV-seronegative.

The V and J genes are TRBV6-1 and TRBJ2-3; 10 bases agree with TRBD1. Unmatched junction bases numbered 3, after V lost 11 bases and J lost 4 bases. This CDR3 region has 12 residues. Germline V CDR1 and CDR2: MNHNS, SASEGT. The CDR3 here is CALDRGADTQYF. Here the CDR3 DNA reads TGTGCCTTGGACAGGGGGGCAGATACGCAGTATTTT.

The chain is built from TRBV4-2 and TRBJ2-3, with TRBD1 identical over 7 bases. From germline, CDR1 is LGHNA and CDR2 YNFKEQ. J lost 6 bases, V lost 0 bases, and 9 bases had no gene match. The CDR3 is 16 amino acids. CDR3 coding DNA: TGTGCCAGCAGCCAAGATATATCGAGGGGGCCGGATACGCAGTATTTT. Its translation: CASSQDISRGPDTQYF.

V gene TRBV7-9 combines with J gene TRBJ2-3; 8 bases are shared with TRBD2. Germline CDR1 reads SEHNR; CDR2 reads FQNEAQ (reference sequence). J was trimmed by 5 bases and V by 5 bases; bases with no gene match: 6. The CDR3 is 14 residues long. CDR3 in amino acids: CASSLSGGGDTQYF. For the CDR3, the DNA is TGTGCCAGCAGCCTGAGCGGGGGAGGAGATACGCAGTATTTT.

This chain links TRBV6-1 with TRBJ1-1, with TRBD1 matching over 8 bases. Germline V gives CDR1 MNHNS, CDR2 SASEGT. Trimming at V came to 0 bases and at J to 3 bases, leaving 9 bases not matched to a gene. This CDR3 has 17 amino acids. The CDR3: CASSEAGQGAGDTEAFF. In DNA, the CDR3 is TGTGCCAGCAGTGAAGCCGGGCAGGGGGCGGGAGACACTGAAGCTTTCTTT.

This clone was detected a few times. The gene calls are TRBV5-1 and TRBJ2-7; D not certain. V was clipped by 5 bases and J by 3 bases, with 12 bases between them. Per the germline V gene, CDR1 is SGHRS and CDR2 is YFSETQ. The CDR3 contains 13 residues. This CDR3 is CASSSIGVYEQYF. In DNA, the CDR3 is TGCGCCAGCAGTTCTATTGGAGTCTACGAGCAGTACTTC.

Only one count was recorded for this clone. The chain joins TRBV15 to TRBJ1-4; tentative D call: TRBD1 (5 bases). Germline CDR1 LNHNV, CDR2 YYDKDF (reference sequence). The CDR3 is made up of 16 amino acids. V lost 1 base and J 8 bases, leaving 17 bases between the germline ends. DNA of the CDR3: TGTGCCACCAGCAGAGGCCGTCGACAGTTAAGAGAAAAACTGTTTTTT. It translates to CATSRGRRQLREKLFF.

The V gene is TRBV7-2, the J gene TRBJ2-5; 7 bases are shared with TRBD2. Germline assignment: CDR1 SGHTA and CDR2 FQGNSA. Trimming cost V 5 bases and J 5 bases; bases outside gene matches: 11. This CDR3 comprises 15 residues. CDR3 region: CASSPQTGGRETQYF. DNA of the CDR3: TGTGCCAGCAGCCCGCAAACGGGGGGTCGGGAGACCCAGTACTTC.

This clone has only one observation. This chain connects TRBV5-6 to TRBJ2-6; D might be TRBD2 (7 bases). V shed 9 bases and J shed 0 bases, with 19 bases lying between them. Germline CDR1 reads SGHDT; CDR2 reads YYEEEE. The CDR3 consists of 17 residues. The CDR3 DNA follows: TGTGCCACTGAAAGAGGGGGGGGATACTCTGGGGCCAACGTCCTGACTTTC. Translating gives CATERGGGYSGANVLTF. The entire variable domain, with the rest obtained from reference TRBV5-6 and TRBJ2-6, is as follows: DAGVTQSPTHLIKTRGQQVTLRCSPKSGHDTVSWYQQALGQGPQFIFQYYEEEERQRGNFPDRFSGHQFPNYSSELNVNALLLGDSALYLCATERGGGYSGANVLTFGAGSRLTVL.

This chain links TRBV5-6 with TRBJ1-2; D gene unclear. This CDR3 is built from 15 residues. Germline V gives CDR1 SGHDT, CDR2 YYEEEE. V was shortened by 4 bases and J by 2 bases, with 15 bases between the two germline ends. The DNA for the CDR3 is TGTGCCAGCAGCGGTACCGCTGGCTTGAACTATGGCTACACCTTC. Residues: CASSGTAGLNYGYTF.

In its sample, this clone was seen a few times. The CDR3 is CASSQLTGLKETQYF. The DNA for the CDR3 is TGCGCCAGCAGCCAGCTGACAGGGCTGAAGGAGACCCAGTACTTC. The chain uses TRBV4-1 and TRBJ2-5, with 7 bases matching TRBD1. V lost 3 bases, J lost 5 bases, and 9 bases stayed unmatched. Germline-derived CDR1 and CDR2 are MGHRA and YSYEKL. The CDR3 consists of 15 residues.

The V gene is TRBV5-1, the J gene TRBJ2-1, with TRBD2 as a possible D gene (6 bases). The CDR3 is made up of 16 amino acids. The ends were cut back, 4 bases at V and 7 bases at J, with 21 bases in the middle. Germline CDR1 SGHRS, CDR2 YFSETQ. CDR3 nucleotide sequence: TGCGCCAGCAGCCTAGATGTTGTCGGGAGAGGGAATGAGCAGTTCTTC. It is translated as CASSLDVVGRGNEQFF.

The chain couples TRBV11-1 to TRBJ2-5; 14 positions match TRBD2. V gave up 5 bases and J gave up 5 bases; unmatched junction bases: 13. CDR1 is SGHAT, CDR2 FQDESV, per germline (reference sequence). CDR3 length equals 18 residues. The CDR3 nucleotides read TGTGCCAGCAGCCCGGGACTAGCGGGAGTTTTAACGGGTGAGACCCAGTACTTC. Translation: CASSPGLAGVLTGETQYF.

The rearrangement links TRBV27 to TRBJ2-7; D perhaps matches TRBD1 (6 bases). Per germline, CDR1 MNHEY and CDR2 SMNVEV (reference sequence). This CDR3 spans 14 amino acids. Trimming cost V 2 bases and J 3 bases, with 11 bases left between them. CDR3 region: CASSLQGRNYEQYF. CDR3 sequence (DNA): TGTGCCAGCAGTTTACAGGGGCGAAACTACGAGCAGTACTTC.

The rearrangement links TRBV2 to TRBJ2-7; D unclear. Trimming cost V 2 bases and J 5 bases, with 10 bases left between them. CDR3 length: 13 amino acids. The V gene's germline CDR1 is SNHLY and CDR2 FYNNEI. The chain's CDR3 is CASSEWAGNEQYF. The CDR3 nucleotides read TGTGCCAGCAGTGAATGGGCAGGAAACGAGCAGTACTTC. Full variable domain (rest looked up from reference TRBV2 and TRBJ2-7): EPEVTQTPSHQVTQMGQEVILRCVPISNHLYFYWYRQILGQKVEFLVSFYNNEISEKSEIFDDQFSVERPDGSNFTLKIRSTKLEDSAMYFCASSEWAGNEQYFGPGTRLTVT.

The genes are TRBV19 and TRBJ1-6; unclear D gene. The CDR3 is 13 residues long. Germline V gene data show CDR1 as LNHDA and CDR2 as SQIVND (reference sequence). With 4 bases removed from V and 9 bases from J, the gap between germline ends came to 10 bases. Here the CDR3 DNA reads TGTGCCAGTAGTAGGGGAGAGGCTTCACCCCTCCACTTT. As protein: CASSRGEASPLHF.

This chain joins TRBV18 and TRBJ2-7; the match to TRBD1 covers 9 bases. CDR1 is KGHSH and CDR2 is LQKENI in the germline V gene. V lost 4 bases to trimming and J lost 5 bases; unmatched junction nucleotides: 9. The CDR3 length is 15 residues. The DNA of the CDR3 is TGTGCCAGCTCACGGGACGGGACAGGGAGAGACGAGCAGTACTTC. It encodes CASSRDGTGRDEQYF.

This clone was seen a few times. The chain employs TRBV4-1 and TRBJ2-3; D is unresolved. Germline CDR1 and CDR2: MGHRA and YSYEKL. V was trimmed by 3 bases and J by 3 bases, leaving 7 bases between them. The CDR3 consists of 13 residues. This CDR3 reads CASSQTRTDTQYF. CDR3 DNA sequence: TGCGCCAGCAGCCAGACAAGAACAGATACGCAGTATTTT.

The gene calls are TRBV11-3 and TRBJ2-1, with TRBD2 matching 10 bases. In germline, CDR1 is SGHNT, CDR2 YENEEA. The trim removed 0 bases at V and 7 bases at J, leaving 12 bases unmatched. The CDR3 has 18 amino acids. The CDR3 sequence: CASSLDRAEPSGSNEQFF. CDR3 bases: TGTGCCAGCAGCTTAGATCGGGCGGAGCCTAGCGGGAGTAATGAGCAGTTCTTC.

The chain joins TRBV19 to TRBJ2-1, with D maybe TRBD2 (6 bases). V gave up 5 bases and J gave up 12 bases, with 11 bases separating them. In germline, CDR1 is LNHDA, CDR2 SQIVND (reference sequence). This CDR3 comprises 11 residues. The DNA for the CDR3 is TGTGCCAGTAGTCGCGGGGCTGGGCAGTTCTTC. It specifies CASSRGAGQFF.

The chain has TRBV6-1 and TRBJ2-5, with D tentatively TRBD2 (7 bases). CDR1 and CDR2 from the germline V gene are MNHNS and SASEGT. V was shortened by 0 bases and J by 4 bases, with 21 bases between the two germline ends. The CDR3 runs 18 residues. Here the CDR3 DNA reads TGTGCCAGCAGTGAAGCGAGAGTTTGGGGGGGGCCGGGAGAGACCCAGTACTTC. Translated: CASSEARVWGGPGETQYF.

The chain recombines TRBV4-1 with TRBJ2-3; the D is unclear. The CDR3 totals 15 residues. V lost 1 base, J lost 4 bases, and 12 bases lay in between. From germline, CDR1 is MGHRA and CDR2 YSYEKL. CDR3 in amino acids: CASSQVILISDTQYF. CDR3 nucleotides: TGCGCCAGCAGCCAAGTGATTCTAATATCAGATACGCAGTATTTT.

The chain uses TRBV19 and TRBJ2-7; TRBD1 is a possible D gene (5 bases). Trimming took off 6 bases at V and 6 bases at J, with 12 bases between the two ends. The CDR3 contains 12 residues. Germline CDR1 LNHDA, CDR2 SQIVND (reference sequence). CDR3 DNA sequence: TGTGCCAGTAGCAGACAGCATTCCGAGCAGTACTTC. This sequence encodes CASSRQHSEQYF.

This clone was detected a few times. The CDR3: CASSFGDYYGYTF. In DNA, the CDR3 is TGTGCCAGCAGCTTTGGAGACTACTATGGCTACACCTTC. V is TRBV5-6 and J is TRBJ1-2, with D unclear. The germline V gene has CDR1 SGHDT and CDR2 YYEEEE. CDR3 length equals 13 residues. The V and J ends lost 2 bases and 3 bases respectively, with 8 bases between them.

This clone came up once. Other DNA sequences from this sample encode an identical CDR3 as well. The V and J genes are TRBV13 and TRBJ2-5; 7 bases line up with TRBD2. Germline trimming cut 0 bases from V and 2 bases from J; bases unmatched to any gene: 0. The CDR3 extends over 14 amino acids. The germline CDR1 and CDR2 sequences are PRHDT and FYEKMQ (reference sequence). CDR3 coding DNA: TGTGCCAGCAGCTTAGGGCGGGGGCAAGAGACCCAGTACTTC. This codes for CASSLGRGQETQYF.

V gene TRBV5-6 combines with J gene TRBJ2-7; 8 bases fit TRBD2. Germline trimming cut 3 bases from V and 4 bases from J; bases unmatched to any gene: 9. Per the germline V gene, CDR1 is SGHDT and CDR2 is YYEEEE. This CDR3 is 15 amino acids long. The CDR3 here is CASSSFVRGRYEQYF. The CDR3 nucleotides are TGTGCCAGCAGCTCTTTTGTACGCGGGAGGTACGAGCAGTACTTC.

The V call is TRBV6-1, the J call TRBJ2-3; 14 nucleotides align to TRBD2. V was clipped by 6 bases and J by 4 bases; unmatched bases: 3. CDR3 length: 15 residues. Per germline, CDR1 MNHNS and CDR2 SASEGT. CDR3 amino acids: CASSRLAGGPDTQYF. In DNA, the CDR3 is TGTGCCAGCAGCCGACTAGCGGGGGGGCCAGATACGCAGTATTTT.

The rearrangement joins TRBV10-3 to TRBJ2-5; 8 bases line up with TRBD1. J gave up 0 bases and V 4 bases, and 7 bases lay outside the gene matches. There are 16 residues in the CDR3. From germline, CDR1 is ENHRY and CDR2 SYGVKD. The CDR3 coding sequence is TGTGCCATCAGTGGTCAGGGGGCCCACCACCAAGAGACCCAGTACTTC. It is translated as CAISGQGAHHQETQYF.